This T cell receptor (beta chain) was identified in a study of CD8+CD57+ T cells in acquired aplastic anemia. Study summary: 3.2 ug was the average amount of DNA from sorted CD4+ and CD8+ cells.

Study-level results: Controls did not differ significantly from patients in CD8+ Simpson's diversity.

Patients sequenced had flow cytometry evidence of CD8+CD57+ cell expansion. Among the patients, all had severe acquired aplastic anemia. By the time of blood sampling, patients had still received no therapy. The V gene's germline CDR1 is KGHDR and CDR2 SFDVKD. Trimming took 4 bases from V and 1 from J; bases not matched to a gene: 4. The CDR3 is 15 residues long. Of note for this clonotype: The antigen remains unidentified.

Genomic DNA, the template, was used for profiling of the TCR beta VDJ and CDR3. TCRdb re-analysed the reads in MiXCR, keeping a single row per CDR3 protein. Here the sample spans under 150,000 distinct CDR3 sequences, roughly 40% being singletons. The chain carries TRBV24-1 and TRBJ1-2; 8 bases agree with TRBD1. The TCR sequence derives from a human donor with aplastic anemia. Material: sorted CD4+, CD8+, or CD8+CD57+ T cells (not recorded which) from PBMCs. This CDR3 reads CATSDPGQGNYGYTF. CDR3 DNA: TGTGCCACCAGTGACCCAGGACAGGGTAACTATGGCTACACCTTC.